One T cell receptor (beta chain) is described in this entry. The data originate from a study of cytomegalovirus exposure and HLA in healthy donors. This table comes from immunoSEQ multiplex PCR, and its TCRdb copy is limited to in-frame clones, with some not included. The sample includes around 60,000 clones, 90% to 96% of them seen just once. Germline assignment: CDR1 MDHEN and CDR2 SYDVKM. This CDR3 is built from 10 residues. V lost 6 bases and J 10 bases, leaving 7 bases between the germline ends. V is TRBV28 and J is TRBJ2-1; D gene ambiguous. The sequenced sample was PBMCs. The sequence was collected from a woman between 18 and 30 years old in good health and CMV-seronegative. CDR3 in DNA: TGTGCCAGCAGGCCCGGGGAGCAGTTCTTC. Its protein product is CASRPGEQFF.